Below, 22 T cell receptor beta chains from the same sample are listed, as sequenced in a study of tumor-infiltrating lymphocytes in primary liver carcinoma. The blood RNA (from unsorted whole blood) was obtained, and germline DNA was also extracted. Constant-region priming of approximately 500 ng total RNA yielded TCR beta cDNA. Libraries covering TCR beta were generated through three nested multiplex PCR rounds (using a slightly modified ARM-PCR). The opening two PCR rounds, around 9 cycles each, paired TRBV1-TRBV30 forward primers with a C-beta reverse primer. TCRdb passed the multiplex PCR reads through MiXCR, listing each CDR3 protein once. The sample lists approximately 330,000 distinct CDR3 sequences, approximately 65% occurring once. The specimen sequenced was peripheral blood. Every receptor here comes from a man in his forties with primary liver carcinoma and hepatitis B virus infection.

At least ten counts were recorded for this clonotype. This rearrangement joins TRBV30 to TRBJ2-1; 7 nucleotides match TRBD1. Germline CDR1 and CDR2: GTSNPN and SVGIG (reference sequence). J was trimmed by 0 bases and V by 4 bases; bases with no gene match: 3. This CDR3 has 14 amino acids. CDR3 nucleotides: TGTGCCTGGACCAGGGGGAGCTCCTACAATGAGCAGTTCTTC. Amino acids: CAWTRGSSYNEQFF.

This clonotype was recorded many times. This rearrangement joins TRBV6-1 to TRBJ2-7; TRBD1 agrees at 10 bases. Germline loops: CDR1 MNHNS, CDR2 SASEGT. V lost 4 bases, J lost 6 bases, and 6 bases stayed unmatched. There are 14 residues in the CDR3. CDR3 loop: CASSASRDRGEQYF. CDR3 coding DNA: TGTGCCAGCAGTGCCTCCCGGGACAGGGGCGAGCAGTACTTC.

The chain carries TRBV5-1 and TRBJ1-1, with unresolved D. In germline, CDR1 is SGHRS, CDR2 YFSETQ. The CDR3 runs to 13 residues. Trimming cost V 6 bases and J 1 base, with 10 bases left between them. DNA for the CDR3: TGCGCCAGCACCGTGGACCCGAACACTGAAGCTTTCTTT. This encodes CASTVDPNTEAFF.

There are many counts of this clonotype. The rearrangement links TRBV6-1 to TRBJ2-2; 10 bases fit TRBD1. The CDR3 is made up of 16 amino acids. Trimming at V came to 3 bases and at J to 6 bases, leaving 7 bases not matched to a gene. Germline V gene sequence: CDR1 MNHNS, CDR2 SASEGT. The CDR3 DNA reads TGTGCCAGCAGTGAGGCTGGGACAGGGGATCCCGGGGAGCTGTTTTTT. Translated: CASSEAGTGDPGELFF.

This clonotype was detected only once. Mismatch with germline at one junction end may stem from a read error. This chain links TRBV28 with TRBJ2-7; 13 nucleotides match TRBD2. Germline V gene sequence: CDR1 MDHEN, CDR2 SYDVKM. There are 15 residues in the CDR3. This CDR3 reads CASSATSGRPYEEYF. The CDR3 nucleotides read TGTGCCAGCAGTGCGACTAGCGGGAGGCCCTACGAGGAGTACTTC.

With respect to this clonotype: Compared with germline, one end of the junction differs, possibly owing to a read error. The genes are TRBV11-2 and TRBJ2-5; D not resolved. Germline-derived CDR1 and CDR2 are SGHAT and FQNNGV. The CDR3 spans 13 residues. The DNA of the CDR3 is TGTGCCAGCAGCTTAGGCCCGGAAGAGTCCCAGTACTTC. Translation gives CASSLGPEESQYF.

The chain has TRBV29-1 and TRBJ2-1, with 11 bases matching TRBD2. V was clipped by 6 bases and J by 7 bases; unmatched bases: 8. The CDR3 runs to 14 residues. The germline V gene has CDR1 SQVTM and CDR2 ANQGSEA. The CDR3 protein is CSVGETSGVNEQFF. The CDR3 DNA reads as TGCAGCGTAGGGGAGACTAGCGGGGTGAATGAGCAGTTCTTC.

This clonotype was counted ten times or more. This chain connects TRBV13 to TRBJ2-7; 10 bases map to TRBD1. J was trimmed by 5 bases and V by 4 bases; bases with no gene match: 5. The germline CDR1 and CDR2 sequences are PRHDT and FYEKMQ (reference sequence). The CDR3 runs 14 residues. CDR3 sequence reads: CASSSGTGADEQYF. CDR3 sequence (DNA): TGTGCCAGCAGCTCTGGGACAGGGGCTGACGAGCAGTACTTC.

The chain carries TRBV5-1 and TRBJ2-7; no reliable D call. The CDR3 is 12 amino acids. CDR1 and CDR2 from the germline V gene are SGHRS and YFSETQ. Trimming stripped 2 bases from V and 6 bases from J, with 9 bases between. The DNA of the CDR3 is TGCGCCAGCAGCTTTGGAGCACCCGAGCAGTACTTC. This gives the protein CASSFGAPEQYF.

This clonotype is a singleton in its sample. No conserved phenylalanine or tryptophan is present at the end of the CDR3, so a read error is the likely explanation. The genes are TRBV11-2 and TRBJ2-5; D possibly uses TRBD1 or TRBD2 (5 bases each). The DNA end is a closer match to TRBJ2-7, so the J assignment may be wrong. The CDR3 spans 14 residues. Germline assignment: CDR1 SGHAT and CDR2 FQNNGV. The CDR3 sequence: CASSLGTPDYEQYY. Here the CDR3 DNA reads TGTGCCAGTAGTTTAGGGACCCCGGACTACGAGCAGTACTAC.

The chain is built from TRBV12-3 or TRBV12-4 and TRBJ2-7, with TRBD1 matching 9 bases. The CDR3 extends over 15 amino acids. The V segment lost 10 bases and the J segment 0 bases; nucleotides outside the gene matches: 10. This CDR3 reads CANSPTGGSSYEQYF. The CDR3 coding sequence is TGTGCCAACAGCCCAACAGGGGGCAGCTCCTACGAGCAGTACTTC.

Regarding this clonotype: Given the absence of the conserved phenylalanine or tryptophan at the CDR3 end, a read error is likely. The chain has TRBV11-2 and TRBJ2-7, with D possibly TRBD1 on 6 matching bases. This CDR3 contains 14 residues. The germline CDR1 and CDR2 sequences are SGHAT and FQNNGV. The CDR3 region is CANSLLQGMGEQYL. The CDR3, as DNA: TGTGCCAACAGCTTACTTCAGGGGATGGGTGAGCAGTACTTA.

The chain carries TRBV12-3 or TRBV12-4 and TRBJ2-1; no firm D call. The V gene lost 3 bases and the J gene lost 13 bases, with 13 bases spanning the gap. The CDR3 has 12 residues. This CDR3 reads CASSLFGVDQFF. In DNA, the CDR3 is TGTGCCAGCAGTTTGTTTGGTGTGGATCAGTTCTTC.

Concerning this clonotype: At one of its ends the junction is not consistent with the germline gene, which may arise from a read error. V is TRBV11-1 and J is TRBJ1-1; D gene ambiguous. This CDR3 region has 15 residues. Per germline, CDR1 SGHAT and CDR2 FQDESV (reference sequence). CDR3 protein: CASSLAAEPNTEASF. CDR3 bases: TGTGCCAGCAGCTTAGCGGCGGAACCAAACACTGAAGCTTCCTTT.

Concerning this clonotype itself: A much larger clone lies a single base off, so this may be a read error. The V and J genes are TRBV10-3 and TRBJ2-1; perhaps TRBD2 as D (7 bases). The CDR3 is made up of 15 amino acids. Germline V gives CDR1 ENHRY, CDR2 SYGVKD. Trimming stripped 10 bases from V and 0 bases from J, with 16 bases between. For the CDR3, the DNA is TGTGCCAGCTTTAGGGGGGGAGTCTCCTACAATGAGCAGTTCTTC. Amino acids: CASFRGGVSYNEQFF.

The chain joins TRBV29-1 to TRBJ2-3; 8 positions match TRBD1. The CDR3 sequence is 13 residues long. V gave up 5 bases and J gave up 4 bases; unmatched junction bases: 5. CDR1 and CDR2 (germline): SQVTM, ANQGSEA. CDR3 bases: TGCAGCGTTTCCGAGACAGGGGCAGATACGCAGTATTTT. Its protein is CSVSETGADTQYF.

This clonotype has a count of ten or more. The chain links TRBV10-1 to TRBJ2-1, with no clear D. The ends were cut back, 5 bases at V and 10 bases at J, with 18 bases in the middle. CDR1 is WNHNN and CDR2 is SYGVQD in the germline V gene (reference sequence). The CDR3 covers 14 residues. Here the CDR3 reads CASSYAPGFGEQFF. The CDR3 nucleotides are TGCGCCAGCAGTTATGCCCCGGGTTTCGGAGAGCAGTTCTTC.

The rearrangement links TRBV12-3 or TRBV12-4 to TRBJ2-7, with no clear D. With 7 bases removed from V and 6 bases from J, the gap between germline ends came to 13 bases. This CDR3 contains 12 residues. The CDR3 DNA reads TGTGCCAGCACAGATCCGGGTTGCGAGCAGTACTTC. Encoded protein: CASTDPGCEQYF.

A note on this clonotype: A read error may explain this, as a much larger clone is one base away. This rearrangement joins TRBV6-1 to TRBJ2-6, with 8 bases fitting TRBD2. The CDR3 totals 20 residues. The ends lost 6 bases at V and 0 bases at J; junction bases unmatched: 16. CDR1 and CDR2 (germline): MNHNS, SASEGT. The CDR3 loop is CASSGGVKGRCPSGANVLTF. The CDR3 nucleotides are TGTGCCAGCAGCGGGGGGGTTAAGGGGCGATGCCCCTCTGGGGCCAACGTCCTGACTTTC.

The chain is built from TRBV7-9 and TRBJ2-1; perhaps TRBD2 as D (5 bases). Trimming removed 5 bases from V and 1 base from J, with 6 bases in between. There are 13 residues in the CDR3. Germline CDR1 SEHNR, CDR2 FQNEAQ (reference sequence). The chain's CDR3 is CASSRGSYNEQFF. The CDR3 nucleotides read TGTGCCAGCAGCAGAGGGTCCTACAATGAGCAGTTCTTC. The complete variable domain, with remaining parts taken from reference TRBV7-9 and TRBJ2-1, reads DTGVSQNPRHKITKRGQNVTFRCDPISEHNRLYWYRQTLGQGPEFLTYFQNEAQLEKSRLLSDRFSAERPKGSFSTLEIQRTEQGDSAMYLCASSRGSYNEQFFGPGTRLTVL.

In this sample, this clonotype turned up many times. The rearrangement links TRBV4-3 to TRBJ2-7; TRBD2 aligns across 14 bases. Per the germline V gene, CDR1 is LGHNA and CDR2 is YSLEER. V dropped 5 bases and J dropped 4; count of bases not matched to a gene: 4. CDR3 size: 15 residues. The CDR3 here is CASSKGLAGEYEQYF. For the CDR3, the DNA is TGCGCCAGCAGCAAGGGACTAGCGGGAGAATACGAGCAGTACTTC.

This clonotype was recorded many times. The chain is built from TRBV29-1 and TRBJ2-6, with D perhaps matching TRBD1 (5 bases). The CDR3 is 14 residues long. Looked up from germline, CDR1 is SQVTM and CDR2 is ANQGSEA. With 3 bases removed from V and 7 bases from J, the gap between germline ends came to 13 bases. The CDR3 bases are TGCAGCGTTGAGGACACGTTGTCTGCCAACGTCCTGACTTTC. Translation gives CSVEDTLSANVLTF. Full variable domain (missing parts from reference TRBV29-1 and TRBJ2-6): SAVISQKPSRDICQRGTSLTIQCQVDSQVTMMFWYRQQPGQSLTLIATANQGSEATYESGFVIDKFPISRPNLTFSTLTVSNMSPEDSSIYLCSVEDTLSANVLTFGAGSRLTVL.